This TCR beta chain was sequenced during a study of human T cells and chemical hapten exposure. The wider study: A roughly 2 cm by roughly 2 cm inner upper arm patch received 2% DPC for sensitization.

Germline V lookup: CDR1 MGHRA, CDR2 YSYEKL. The CDR3 length is 15 residues. V was clipped by 2 bases and J by 3 bases; unmatched bases: 2. Findings and limits, study-wide: TCRs whose frequency exceeded 1 in 1000 remained the same following DPC sensitization. Controls formed significantly fewer large CDR3 similarity clusters than expanded TCRs did.

TCRdb processed the RACE reads anew with MiXCR; each CDR3 protein has one entry. The data show about 96,000 distinct CDR3 sequences, with 7% to 10% seen just once and 2% to 2.5% held by the top ten. Time point indicated: patch test 2, 6 weeks after DPC sensitization. Noted treatment: therapeutic diphenylcyclopropenone sensitization with weekly scalp DPC. The authors' total RNA extraction used unfractionated whole blood. This clonotype came up a few times. Its matching antigen is unknown. This sequence originates from a woman in her forties with alopecia areata. Some clones in this sample may be carry-over from other donors' samples. The chain joins TRBV4-1 to TRBJ2-7; 12 bases are shared with TRBD2. The specimen comprised whole blood, sampled in connection with sensitization to the hapten diphenylcyclopropenone (DPC). In DNA form, the CDR3 reads TGCGCCAGCAGCCAAAGGGGACTAGCGGGCTACGAGCAGTACTTC. This encodes CASSQRGLAGYEQYF.